The 30 T cell receptor beta chains presented below share a single source sample, sequenced in a study of blood T cells in healthy people across ages. Primed by a sample-barcoded 5' primer and a J-beta primer mix, a second PCR proceeded for 7 to 11 cycles. TCRdb used MiXCR to reprocess the 5' RACE reads, holding one entry per CDR3 protein. Of about 970,000 distinct CDR3 sequences listed, roughly half are singletons. Sample: blood. These receptors were taken from a woman aged 55-70 years in good health.

Of note for this clonotype: A junction end diverges from the germline sequence, so it may reflect a read error. The genes are TRBV7-2 and TRBJ2-7, with D possibly being TRBD2 (6 bases). CDR3 length: 14 amino acids. Germline values: CDR1 SGHTA, CDR2 FQGNSA. CDR3 amino acids: CASNLEAGSYEQYF. The DNA for the CDR3 is TGTGCCAGCAACTTAGAGGCGGGATCCTACGAGCAGTACTTC.

The chain uses TRBV15 and TRBJ2-3; no firm D call. Germline values: CDR1 LNHNV, CDR2 YYDKDF (reference sequence). The CDR3 is 14 amino acids. V was trimmed by 1 base and J by 0 bases, leaving 5 bases between them. For the CDR3, the DNA is TGTGCCACCAGCAGAGTGGTAAGCACAGATACGCAGTATTTT. Its translation is CATSRVVSTDTQYF.

This clonotype has a single count. The chain uses TRBV12-3 or TRBV12-4 and TRBJ2-1; 9 bases match TRBD2. The CDR3 spans 14 residues. V trimming: 6 bases; J trimming: 9 bases; junction bases outside the gene matches: 9. Written as DNA, the CDR3 is TGTGCCAGCAGCCGTAGCGGGAGAAGGTTTGAGCAGTTCTTC. It translates to CASSRSGRRFEQFF.

The chain joins TRBV13 to TRBJ2-7, with 11 bases that match TRBD1. CDR1 and CDR2 from the germline V gene are PRHDT and FYEKMQ (reference sequence). The CDR3 has 15 amino acids. With V trimmed by 5 bases and J by 2 bases, 5 bases remained unmatched. CDR3 loop: CASSTGTGGTYEQYF. The DNA for the CDR3 is TGTGCCAGCAGCACCGGGACAGGGGGTACCTACGAGCAGTACTTC.

The CDR3 reads CATSVVPSYLHEQYF. The DNA for the CDR3 is TGTGCCACCTCCGTGGTCCCCTCCTACCTACACGAGCAGTACTTC. The chain has TRBV19 and TRBJ2-7; D remains ambiguous. Germline CDR1 is LNHDA and CDR2 is SQIVND (reference sequence). The V end was cut by 10 bases, the J end by 5 bases, with 24 bases between. This CDR3 is 15 amino acids long.

This sequence joins TRBV19 and TRBJ2-3; D unclear. This CDR3 is built from 14 residues. Germline assignment: CDR1 LNHDA and CDR2 SQIVND (reference sequence). The V and J ends lost 9 bases and 0 bases respectively, with 13 bases between them. This CDR3 reads CASRRTVSTDTQYF. CDR3 nucleotide sequence: TGTGCCAGCCGAAGGACCGTTAGCACAGATACGCAGTATTTT.

The CDR3 region has the DNA TGTGCCAGCAGCCCCGGGACAGTCATGTACGAGCAGTACTTC. Translating gives CASSPGTVMYEQYF. J is TRBJ2-7 and V is TRBV7-2; 7 bases align to TRBD1. The V gene's germline CDR1 is SGHTA and CDR2 FQGNSA. This CDR3 has 14 residues. V was pared by 5 bases and J by 4 bases, with 8 bases of the junction left unmatched.

This clonotype was observed a handful of times. The chain is built from TRBV7-9 and TRBJ1-1; 8 bases are shared with TRBD1. After removal of 4 bases from V and 5 bases from J, the junction contained 12 bases not matched to a gene. Germline V gene data show CDR1 as SEHNR and CDR2 as FQNEAQ (reference sequence). This CDR3 is 16 amino acids long. DNA for the CDR3: TGTGCCAGCAGCTCACGGACAGGGAGCGGGGAAACTGAAGCTTTCTTT. It specifies CASSSRTGSGETEAFF.

This clonotype occurred many times. The chain joins TRBV5-1 to TRBJ1-2; 7 nucleotides match TRBD1. With V trimmed by 2 bases and J by 2 bases, 3 bases remained unmatched. The CDR3 runs to 14 residues. Per germline, CDR1 SGHRS and CDR2 YFSETQ. In nucleotides, the CDR3 is TGCGCCAGCAGCTTAACGGGACAGAACTATGGCTACACCTTC. Amino acid sequence: CASSLTGQNYGYTF.

Only a few counts were recorded for this clonotype. This chain links TRBV12-3 or TRBV12-4 with TRBJ2-5, with D tentatively TRBD2 (6 bases). The germline V and J ends were trimmed by 3 bases and 11 bases, with 22 bases remaining between them. The CDR3 totals 15 residues. Written as DNA, the CDR3 is TGTGCCAGCAGTTTCGGGCGGGGCTCCTACAATGAGCAGTACTTC. Protein product: CASSFGRGSYNEQYF.

V is TRBV7-6 and J is TRBJ1-5; no clear D. Deletions cut 1 base from V and 0 bases from J, with 13 bases between. The CDR3 consists of 17 residues. Germline CDR1 SGHVS, CDR2 FNYEAQ. CDR3 loop: CASSLEGRSYSNQPQHF. CDR3 in DNA: TGTGCCAGCAGCTTAGAGGGCAGGTCATATAGCAATCAGCCCCAGCATTTT.

This clonotype was seen more than once but under ten times. The chain uses TRBV6-6 and TRBJ2-3; TRBD1 matches at 9 bases. The CDR3 runs to 15 residues. CDR1 and CDR2 (germline): MNHNY, SVGAGI (reference sequence). V dropped 6 bases and J dropped 3; count of bases not matched to a gene: 7. The CDR3, as DNA: TGTGCCAGCAGAGAATCGACAGGGGGTACAGATACGCAGTATTTT. Encoded protein: CASRESTGGTDTQYF.

This chain links TRBV9 with TRBJ1-2, with D maybe TRBD1 (6 bases). Trimming removed 3 bases from V and 3 bases from J, with 12 bases in between. Germline V lookup: CDR1 SGDLS, CDR2 YYNGEE. The CDR3 spans 14 residues. The DNA for the CDR3 is TGTGCCAGCAGCGAGGGGGGCAGGCACTATGGCTACACCTTC. Its translation: CASSEGGRHYGYTF.

The CDR3 sequence: CASSQGPLFDDSPLHF. CDR3 DNA sequence: TGTGCCAGCAGCCAAGGCCCCCTCTTCGATGACTCACCCCTCCACTTT. The gene calls are TRBV14 and TRBJ1-6; D is unresolved. In germline, CDR1 is SGHDN, CDR2 FVKESK. The CDR3 runs to 16 residues. The ends were cut back, 1 base at V and 10 bases at J, with 17 bases in the middle.

The count of this clonotype is one. V and J are TRBV6-5 and TRBJ1-1; the match to TRBD1 covers 7 bases. Per germline, CDR1 MNHEY and CDR2 SVGAGI. The CDR3 spans 15 residues. J gave up 0 bases and V 10 bases, and 11 bases lay outside the gene matches. The CDR3 DNA reads as TGTGCCACCCACAGGGGAGCTGGCTTGAACACTGAAGCTTTCTTT. It encodes CATHRGAGLNTEAFF.

This chain connects TRBV4-1 to TRBJ2-3; D remains ambiguous. The V end lost 3 bases, the J end lost 1 base, and 11 bases lay between the germline ends. The length of the CDR3 is 15 residues. CDR1 is MGHRA and CDR2 is YSYEKL in the germline V gene. CDR3 bases: TGCGCCAGCAGCCAGACGAGACCTCGCACAGATACGCAGTATTTT. Residues: CASSQTRPRTDTQYF.

This chain uses TRBV7-2 with TRBJ2-1; TRBD2 agrees at 12 bases. This CDR3 has 16 residues. V gave up 6 bases and J gave up 9 bases; unmatched junction bases: 12. Germline assignment: CDR1 SGHTA and CDR2 FQGNSA. CDR3 bases: TGTGCCAGCAGATCACAGGGGACTAGCGGGCCTTTTGAGCAGTTCTTC. Protein product: CASRSQGTSGPFEQFF.

CDR3 amino acids: CASSFWGRKYF. CDR3 DNA: TGTGCCAGCAGCTTTTGGGGCAGAAAGTACTTC. V and J are TRBV7-9 and TRBJ2-7; D may be TRBD1 (5 bases). Trimming took off 3 bases at V and 11 bases at J, with 11 bases between the two ends. The length of the CDR3 is 11 residues. Germline CDR1 reads SEHNR; CDR2 reads FQNEAQ (reference sequence).

The CDR3 sequence: CASSQGRQTGELFF. The CDR3 DNA reads TGCGCCAGCAGCCAAGGGCGACAGACCGGGGAGCTGTTTTTT. J is TRBJ2-2 and V is TRBV4-3, with D maybe TRBD1 (5 bases). The CDR3 has 14 residues. V shed 1 base and J shed 5 bases, with 8 bases lying between them. The germline gives CDR1 LGHNA, CDR2 YSLEER.

The V gene is TRBV6-2 or TRBV6-3, the J gene TRBJ2-1; 9 positions match TRBD1. V lost 2 bases and J lost 6; bases outside the gene matches: 8. CDR3 size: 16 residues. The V gene's germline CDR1 is MNHEY and CDR2 SVGEGT. CDR3 region: CASSYIGQGWGNEQFF. The CDR3 DNA follows: TGTGCCAGCAGTTACATAGGACAGGGGTGGGGCAATGAGCAGTTCTTC.

A few counts support this clonotype. V usage is TRBV30 and J usage is TRBJ2-1; D unclear. Germline V gene sequence: CDR1 GTSNPN, CDR2 SVGIG (reference sequence). The CDR3 length is 11 residues. V was clipped by 2 bases and J by 4 bases, with 3 bases between them. CDR3 protein: CAWSTYNEQFF. The DNA for the CDR3 is TGTGCCTGGAGTACGTACAATGAGCAGTTCTTC. The whole variable domain, filled in from reference TRBV30 and TRBJ2-1, reads SQTIHQWPATLVQPVGSPLSLECTVEGTSNPNLYWYRQAAGRGLQLLFYSVGIGQISSEVPQNLSASRPQDRQFILSSKKLLLSDSGFYLCAWSTYNEQFFGPGTRLTVL.

J is TRBJ2-7 and V is TRBV9, with TRBD1 matching 7 bases. V was pared by 3 bases and J by 2 bases, with 8 bases of the junction left unmatched. Germline V CDR1 and CDR2: SGDLS, YYNGEE. This CDR3 is built from 15 residues. The CDR3 region has the DNA TGTGCCAGCAGCGAAAGGGTTGACAGGGCCTACGAGCAGTACTTC. As protein: CASSERVDRAYEQYF.

The chain uses TRBV7-2 and TRBJ1-6; TRBD1 agrees at 8 bases. Germline CDR1 is SGHTA and CDR2 is FQGNSA. V lost 5 bases to trimming and J lost 4 bases; unmatched junction nucleotides: 4. The CDR3 contains 15 residues. The CDR3, as DNA: TGTGCCAGCAGCCAAGGACAGGGATATAATTCACCCCTCCACTTT. This gives the protein CASSQGQGYNSPLHF.

The chain combines TRBV19 with TRBJ2-6; no reliable D call. The CDR3 sequence is 17 residues long. Germline loops: CDR1 LNHDA, CDR2 SQIVND (reference sequence). V dropped 7 bases and J dropped 0 bases, with 16 bases sitting between them. CDR3 region: CASTPEFPDSGANVLTF. The CDR3 nucleotides are TGTGCCAGTACGCCCGAGTTCCCGGACTCTGGGGCCAACGTCCTGACTTTC.

V and J are TRBV27 and TRBJ2-5; 10 nucleotides agree with TRBD1. Germline loops: CDR1 MNHEY, CDR2 SMNVEV (reference sequence). After removal of 1 base from V and 11 bases from J, the junction contained 10 bases not matched to a gene. The CDR3 has 15 residues. CDR3: CASSLYLGQGNEQYF. CDR3 in DNA: TGTGCCAGCAGTTTATACCTGGGACAGGGGAATGAGCAGTACTTC.

J is TRBJ2-5 and V is TRBV29-1; the D gene is possibly TRBD1 (7 bases). The germline gives CDR1 SQVTM, CDR2 ANQGSEA. The V end lost 7 bases, the J end lost 1 base, and 13 bases lay between the germline ends. The CDR3 totals 13 residues. DNA for the CDR3: TGCAGCGGTCGACAGGGAGGCCAAGAGACCCAGTACTTC. Its protein product is CSGRQGGQETQYF. The full variable domain, in which reference TRBV29-1 and TRBJ2-5 provide the parts outside the CDR3, is SAVISQKPSRDICQRGTSLTIQCQVDSQVTMMFWYRQQPGQSLTLIATANQGSEATYESGFVIDKFPISRPNLTFSTLTVSNMSPEDSSIYLCSGRQGGQETQYFGPGTRLLVL.

A single count supports this clonotype. The rearrangement links TRBV2 to TRBJ1-2; D call uncertain. V was trimmed by 4 bases and J by 4 bases, leaving 4 bases between them. The CDR3 is made up of 11 amino acids. CDR1 and CDR2 (germline): SNHLY, FYNNEI. The CDR3 spells CASSVTYGYTF. CDR3 in DNA: TGTGCCAGCAGTGTAACCTATGGCTACACCTTC.

The CDR3 here is CASSAGQVQLDEQYF. The DNA for the CDR3 is TGTGCCAGCTCAGCCGGACAGGTCCAATTGGACGAGCAGTACTTC. This chain joins TRBV18 and TRBJ2-7, with 7 bases that match TRBD1. The CDR3 is made up of 15 amino acids. Trimming removed 5 bases from V and 5 bases from J; junction bases left unmatched: 12. Germline-derived CDR1 and CDR2 are KGHSH and LQKENI.

The chain links TRBV21-1 to TRBJ1-4. TRBV21-1 is a pseudogene locus. The CDR3 loop spans 21 amino acids. The CDR3 DNA sequence: TGTGCCAGCACACCGGCGAGGGCCCATTGCGAAACCCATATCTTAAATGAAAAACTGTTTTTT. This sequence encodes CASTPARAHCETHILNEKLFF.

The CDR3 nucleotides are TGTGCCAGCAGCTTAGTGGGTACTAGCGGGAGGGCCCGCAATGAGCAGTTCTTC. This sequence encodes CASSLVGTSGRARNEQFF. The rearrangement joins TRBV7-9 to TRBJ2-1, with 13 bases identical to TRBD2. V was clipped by 1 base and J by 6 bases; unmatched bases: 9. Germline V gene data show CDR1 as SEHNR and CDR2 as FQNEAQ (reference sequence). This CDR3 comprises 18 residues. The variable domain in full, with the rest retrieved from reference TRBV7-9 and TRBJ2-1, is DTGVSQNPRHKITKRGQNVTFRCDPISEHNRLYWYRQTLGQGPEFLTYFQNEAQLEKSRLLSDRFSAERPKGSFSTLEIQRTEQGDSAMYLCASSLVGTSGRARNEQFFGPGTRLTVL.